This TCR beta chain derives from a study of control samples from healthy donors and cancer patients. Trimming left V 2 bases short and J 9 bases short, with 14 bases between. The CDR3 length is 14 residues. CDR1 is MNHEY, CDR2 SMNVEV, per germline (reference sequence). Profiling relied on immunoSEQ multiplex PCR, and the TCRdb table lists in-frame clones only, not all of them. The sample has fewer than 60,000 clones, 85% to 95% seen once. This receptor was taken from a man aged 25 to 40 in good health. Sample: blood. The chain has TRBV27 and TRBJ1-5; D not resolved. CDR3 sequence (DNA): TGTGCCAGCAGTTTAAGGGCCGCTATCATGCCCCAGCATTTT. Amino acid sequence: CASSLRAAIMPQHF.